This is a list of T cell receptor beta chains from one sample in a study of T cells in Graves' hyperthyroidism and ophthalmopathy. TCRdb used MiXCR to reprocess the multiplex PCR reads, holding one entry per CDR3 protein. This table has about 420,000 distinct CDR3 sequences, around 13% appearing once. The specimen sequenced was blood. All receptors derive from a woman aged 18-29 years with Graves' hyperthyroidism. CDR3s include the opening cysteine and the closing phenylalanine or tryptophan. The order of the fields is V gene, J gene, D gene, clone size, CDR3 length, CDR3 protein, CDR3 DNA. D genes are given only for firm matches. Size is omitted from some rows. Given values are once, few, many or a class for expanded clones.

TRBV5-6	TRBJ1-2	-	-	17	CASSLVGRTVGSGGYTF	TGTGCCAGCAGCTTGGTGGGGCGGACAGTGGGATCTGGCGGCTACACCTTC
TRBV7-2	TRBJ1-1	TRBD1	many	13	CASSLGDRSKAFF	TGTGCCAGCAGCTTAGGGGACAGGTCTAAAGCTTTCTTT
TRBV7-2	TRBJ2-2	TRBD2	many	14	CASSLGGSARELFF	TGTGCCAGCAGCTTGGGCGGGAGTGCAAGGGAGCTGTTTTTT
TRBV5-1	TRBJ2-3	-	many	15	CASSSGSSSTDTQYF	TGCGCCAGCAGCTCAGGGTCTTCTAGCACAGATACGCAGTATTTT
TRBV10-3	TRBJ1-4	-	few	14	CAISDRVGNEKLFF	TGTGCCATCAGTGACAGGGTGGGGAATGAAAAACTGTTTTTT
TRBV7-9	TRBJ1-5	TRBD1	many	15	CASSPGTGGFQPQHF	TGTGCCAGCAGCCCCGGGACAGGGGGTTTTCAGCCCCAGCATTTT
TRBV6-1	TRBJ2-7	TRBD1	few	14	CASRDRGRSYEQYF	TGTGCCAGCAGGGACAGGGGTCGATCCTACGAGCAGTACTTC
TRBV7-2	TRBJ1-6	-	-	15	CASNPTGNYNSPLHF	TGTGCCAGCAACCCGACAGGCAACTATAATTCACCCCTCCACTTT
TRBV29-1	TRBJ1-5	TRBD1	few	14	CSDDRGPHNQPQHF	TGCAGCGACGACAGGGGGCCCCACAATCAGCCCCAGCATTTT
TRBV18	TRBJ1-1	-	many	15	CASSPSRQGAAEAFF	TGTGCCAGCTCACCGTCACGGCAGGGTGCGGCTGAAGCTTTCTTT
TRBV12-3/TRBV12-4	TRBJ1-4	TRBD1	many	15	CASSPPRTGVRKLFF	TGTGCCAGCAGTCCCCCCCGTACAGGGGTGAGGAAACTGTTTTTT
TRBV5-1	TRBJ1-4	-	-	16	CASSWSGSATNEKLFF	TGCGCCAGCAGCTGGTCAGGGTCCGCGACTAATGAAAAACTGTTTTTT
TRBV5-1	TRBJ2-1	TRBD2	-	15	CASSLVPAGNNEQFF	TGCGCTAGCAGCTTGGTACCAGCGGGGAACAATGAGCAGTTCTTC
TRBV28	TRBJ2-7	-	many	13	CASSFERVEEQYF	TGTGCCAGCAGTTTTGAGCGGGTGGAGGAGCAGTACTTC
TRBV4-2	TRBJ2-1	-	few	19	CASSQEPSSGRIPYNEQFF	TGTGCCAGCAGCCAAGAGCCCTCTTCGGGGCGAATCCCTTACAATGAGCAGTTCTTC
TRBV28	TRBJ1-2	-	many	13	CASQDIEASGYTF	TGTGCCAGCCAGGACATCGAGGCTAGCGGCTACACCTTC
TRBV28	TRBJ2-1	TRBD2	-	16	CASSSSSGTIYNEQFF	TGTGCCAGCAGTTCCTCTAGCGGGACTATCTACAATGAGCAGTTCTTC
TRBV28	TRBJ2-2	-	many	12	CASPGLTGELFF	TGTGCCAGCCCCGGGCTTACCGGGGAGCTGTTTTTT